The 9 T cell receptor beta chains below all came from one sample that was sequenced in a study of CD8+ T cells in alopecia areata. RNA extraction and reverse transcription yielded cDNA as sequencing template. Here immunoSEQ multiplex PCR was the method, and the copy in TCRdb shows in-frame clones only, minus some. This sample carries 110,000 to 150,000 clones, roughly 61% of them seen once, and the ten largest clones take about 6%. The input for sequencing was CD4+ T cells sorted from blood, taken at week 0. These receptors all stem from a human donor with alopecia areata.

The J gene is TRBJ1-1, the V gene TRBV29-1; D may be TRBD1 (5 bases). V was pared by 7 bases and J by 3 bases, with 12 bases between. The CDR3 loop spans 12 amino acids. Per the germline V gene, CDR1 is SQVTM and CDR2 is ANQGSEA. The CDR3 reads CSAEEGHTEAFF. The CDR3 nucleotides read TGCAGCGCCGAGGAGGGACACACTGAAGCTTTCTTT. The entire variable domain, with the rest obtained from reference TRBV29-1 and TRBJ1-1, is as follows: SAVISQKPSRDICQRGTSLTIQCQVDSQVTMMFWYRQQPGQSLTLIATANQGSEATYESGFVIDKFPISRPNLTFSTLTVSNMSPEDSSIYLCSAEEGHTEAFFGQGTRLTVV.

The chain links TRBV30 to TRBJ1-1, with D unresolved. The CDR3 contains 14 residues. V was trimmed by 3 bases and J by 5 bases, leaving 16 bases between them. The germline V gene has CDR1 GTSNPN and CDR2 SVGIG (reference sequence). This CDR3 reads CAWRSPGRRTEAFF. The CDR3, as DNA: TGTGCCTGGAGGTCACCGGGCCGCAGGACTGAAGCTTTCTTT.

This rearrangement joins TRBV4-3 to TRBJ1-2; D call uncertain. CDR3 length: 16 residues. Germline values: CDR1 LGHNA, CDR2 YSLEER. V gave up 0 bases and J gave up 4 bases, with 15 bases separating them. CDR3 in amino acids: CASSQESAVSFYGYTF. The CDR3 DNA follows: TGCGCCAGCAGCCAAGAATCGGCGGTCAGCTTCTATGGCTACACCTTC.

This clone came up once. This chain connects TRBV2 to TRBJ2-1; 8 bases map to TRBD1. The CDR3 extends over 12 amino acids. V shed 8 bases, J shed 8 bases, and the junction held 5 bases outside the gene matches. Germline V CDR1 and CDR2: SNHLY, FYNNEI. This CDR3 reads CASGQGLYEQFF. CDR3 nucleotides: TGTGCCAGCGGACAGGGTCTCTATGAGCAGTTCTTC.

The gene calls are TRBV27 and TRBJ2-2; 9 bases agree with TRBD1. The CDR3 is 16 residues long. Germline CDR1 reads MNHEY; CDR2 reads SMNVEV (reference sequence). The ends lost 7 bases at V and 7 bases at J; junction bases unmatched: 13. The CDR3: CASTLPPQGAVGELFF. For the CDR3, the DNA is TGTGCCAGCACCCTACCCCCACAGGGGGCGGTCGGGGAGCTGTTTTTT.

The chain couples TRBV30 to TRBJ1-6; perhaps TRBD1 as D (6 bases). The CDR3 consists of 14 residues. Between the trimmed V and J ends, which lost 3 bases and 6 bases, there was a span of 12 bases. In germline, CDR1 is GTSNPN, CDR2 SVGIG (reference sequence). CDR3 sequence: CAWRSGAINSPLHF. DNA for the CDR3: TGTGCCTGGAGGTCGGGGGCGATTAATTCACCCCTCCACTTT.

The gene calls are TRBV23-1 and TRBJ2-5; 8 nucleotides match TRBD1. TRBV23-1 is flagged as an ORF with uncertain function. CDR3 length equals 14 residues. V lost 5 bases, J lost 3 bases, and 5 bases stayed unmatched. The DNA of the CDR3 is TGCGCCAGCAGTTGTAGGGACAGGAAAGAGACCCAGTACTTC. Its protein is CASSCRDRKETQYF.

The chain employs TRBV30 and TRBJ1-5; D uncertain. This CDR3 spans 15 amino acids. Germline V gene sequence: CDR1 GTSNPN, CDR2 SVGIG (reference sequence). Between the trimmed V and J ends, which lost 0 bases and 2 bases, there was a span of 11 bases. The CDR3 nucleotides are TGTGCCTGGAGTGTACCGGGGTTTGGCAATCAGCCCCAGCATTTT. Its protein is CAWSVPGFGNQPQHF.

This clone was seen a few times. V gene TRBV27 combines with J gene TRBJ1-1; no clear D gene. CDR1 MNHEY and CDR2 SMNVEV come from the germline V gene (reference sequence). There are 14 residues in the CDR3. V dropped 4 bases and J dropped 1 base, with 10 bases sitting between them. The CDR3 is CASSSPGRNTEAFF. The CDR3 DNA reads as TGTGCCAGCAGTTCCCCGGGCCGGAACACTGAAGCTTTCTTT.